This record looks at one T cell receptor (beta chain) sequence and its context. Clones were read by immunoSEQ multiplex PCR, and TCRdb kept only the in-frame ones, dropping some. The sample has about 300,000 clones, roughly two thirds seen once. The data derive from a study of cytotoxic CD8 clonotypes in ibrutinib-treated CLL. This CDR3 has 14 amino acids. In germline, CDR1 is SEHNR, CDR2 FQNEAQ (reference sequence). With 4 bases removed from V and 4 bases from J, the gap between germline ends came to 13 bases. This clonotype originated in a human donor with chronic lymphocytic leukemia. The V gene is TRBV7-9, the J gene TRBJ2-5; the D gene is possibly TRBD2 (6 bases). The specimen comprised PBMCs, sampled after 36 months of ibrutinib treatment. CDR3 region: CASSWIAGSETQYF. The CDR3 nucleotides are TGTGCCAGCAGCTGGATTGCGGGGTCAGAGACCCAGTACTTC.